Below, 7 T cell receptor beta chains from the same sample are listed, as sequenced in a study of response to subunit inactivated influenza vaccine. TCRdb re-called the RT-PCR reads through MiXCR, storing one row per CDR3 protein. The sample consists of some 480,000 distinct CDR3 sequences, roughly 9.8% of them appearing once. The sample consisted of PBMCs from blood, taken roughly 45 days after vaccination. All receptors derive from a man in his fifties or sixties who received an inactivated influenza vaccine.

The rearrangement joins TRBV7-6 to TRBJ2-1, with D possibly being TRBD1 (5 bases). Per germline, CDR1 SGHVS and CDR2 FNYEAQ. With 0 bases removed from V and 6 bases from J, the gap between germline ends came to 15 bases. The CDR3 is 16 amino acids. CDR3 sequence (DNA): TGTGCCAGCAGCTTAGCAGTCCCCCAGGGTGGCAATGAGCAGTTCTTC. Translated: CASSLAVPQGGNEQFF.

This clonotype was counted between two and nine times. The CDR3 is CSASTGTRTYNEQFF. CDR3 nucleotide sequence: TGCAGTGCTAGCACCGGGACTAGGACCTACAATGAGCAGTTCTTC. V gene TRBV20-1 combines with J gene TRBJ2-1; 8 bases agree with TRBD2. Germline CDR1 is DFQATT and CDR2 is SNEGSKA (reference sequence). The CDR3 totals 15 residues. V was pared by 3 bases and J by 2 bases, with 6 bases of the junction left unmatched.

The chain recombines TRBV3-1 with TRBJ2-3; possibly TRBD2 for D (6 bases). The CDR3 has 14 amino acids. Germline assignment: CDR1 LGHDT and CDR2 YNNKEL (reference sequence). The germline V and J ends were trimmed by 3 bases and 7 bases, with 14 bases remaining between them. CDR3 sequence: CASSHRLGVNTQYF. For the CDR3, the DNA is TGTGCCAGCAGCCACAGACTAGGGGTAAATACGCAGTATTTT.

The chain is built from TRBV4-1 and TRBJ2-3, with TRBD1 identical over 7 bases. The trim removed 3 bases at V and 4 bases at J, leaving 10 bases unmatched. This CDR3 contains 16 residues. Germline lookup yields CDR1 MGHRA and CDR2 YSYEKL. CDR3 sequence reads: CASSHNTGARADTQYF. CDR3 nucleotide sequence: TGCGCCAGCAGCCACAATACAGGGGCAAGGGCAGATACGCAGTATTTT.

The table lists this clonotype with a few counts. The rearrangement links TRBV28 to TRBJ2-2; 8 bases are a match to TRBD1. With V trimmed by 6 bases and J by 2 bases, 5 bases remained unmatched. The CDR3 consists of 15 residues. Germline values: CDR1 MDHEN, CDR2 SYDVKM. The DNA for the CDR3 is TGTGCCAGCAGAAGACAGGGGCGAAACACCGGGGAGCTGTTTTTT. Residues: CASRRQGRNTGELFF. The whole variable domain, filled in from reference TRBV28 and TRBJ2-2, reads DVKVTQSSRYLVKRTGEKVFLECVQDMDHENMFWYRQDPGLGLRLIYFSYDVKMKEKGDIPEGYSVSREKKERFSLILESASTNQTSMYLCASRRQGRNTGELFFGEGSRLTVL.

The V call is TRBV20-1, the J call TRBJ1-2; TRBD1 is a possible D gene (6 bases). Trimming removed 5 bases at V and 9 bases at J, with 16 bases between. The CDR3 sequence is 12 residues long. Germline values: CDR1 DFQATT, CDR2 SNEGSKA (reference sequence). As DNA, the CDR3 is TGCAGTGCTCCTCGGACAGACACCCGCTACACCTTC. Translation: CSAPRTDTRYTF.

The rearrangement links TRBV7-2 to TRBJ2-7; TRBD2 agrees at 13 bases. Germline lookup yields CDR1 SGHTA and CDR2 FQGNSA. The CDR3 sequence is 16 residues long. The trim removed 4 bases at V and 3 bases at J, leaving 6 bases unmatched. CDR3: CASSSRLAGGLYEQYF. For the CDR3, the DNA is TGTGCCAGCAGCTCCAGACTAGCGGGAGGACTCTACGAGCAGTACTTC.